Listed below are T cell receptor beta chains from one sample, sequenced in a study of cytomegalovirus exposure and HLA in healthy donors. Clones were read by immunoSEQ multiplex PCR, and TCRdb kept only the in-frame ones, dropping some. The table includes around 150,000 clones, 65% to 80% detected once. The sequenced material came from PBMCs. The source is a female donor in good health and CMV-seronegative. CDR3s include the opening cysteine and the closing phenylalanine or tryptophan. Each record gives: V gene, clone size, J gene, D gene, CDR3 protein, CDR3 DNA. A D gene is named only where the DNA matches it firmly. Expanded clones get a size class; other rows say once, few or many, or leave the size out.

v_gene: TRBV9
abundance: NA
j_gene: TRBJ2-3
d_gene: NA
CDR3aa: CASSFIGGDYTDTQYF
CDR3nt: TGTGCCAGCAGCTTTATAGGGGGGGACTACACAGATACGCAGTATTTT

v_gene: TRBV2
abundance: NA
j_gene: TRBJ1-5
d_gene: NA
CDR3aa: CASSDQGLSNQPQHF
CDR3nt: TGTGCCAGCAGTGACCAGGGGCTAAGCAATCAGCCCCAGCATTTT

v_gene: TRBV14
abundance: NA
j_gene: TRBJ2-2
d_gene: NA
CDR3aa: CASSLGRGANTGELFF
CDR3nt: TGTGCCAGCAGCCTAGGTCGGGGAGCGAACACCGGGGAGCTGTTTTTT

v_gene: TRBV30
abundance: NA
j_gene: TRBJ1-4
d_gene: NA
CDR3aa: CAWSVRGGTEKLFF
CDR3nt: TGTGCCTGGAGTGTAAGAGGTGGCACTGAAAAACTGTTTTTT

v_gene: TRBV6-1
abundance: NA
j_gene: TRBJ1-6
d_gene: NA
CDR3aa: CASFFSGFSPLHF
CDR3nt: TGTGCCAGTTTTTTCTCGGGGTTCTCACCCCTCCACTTT

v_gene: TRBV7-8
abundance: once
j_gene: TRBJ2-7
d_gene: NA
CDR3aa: CASSWNSGSYEQYF
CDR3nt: TGTGCCAGCAGCTGGAACAGTGGCTCCTACGAGCAGTACTTC

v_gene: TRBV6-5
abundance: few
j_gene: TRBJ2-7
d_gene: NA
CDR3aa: CASSYGQSLNAYEQYF
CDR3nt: TGTGCCAGCAGTTACGGGCAGTCCCTTAACGCCTACGAGCAGTACTTC

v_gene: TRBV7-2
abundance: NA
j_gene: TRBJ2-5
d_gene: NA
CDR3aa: CASSLDWGEETQYF
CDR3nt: TGTGCCAGCAGCTTGGACTGGGGGGAGGAGACCCAGTACTTC

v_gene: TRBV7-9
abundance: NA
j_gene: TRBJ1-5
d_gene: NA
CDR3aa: CASSLGGGHQPQHF
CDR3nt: TGTGCCAGCAGCTTAGGGGGGGGCCACCAGCCCCAGCATTTT

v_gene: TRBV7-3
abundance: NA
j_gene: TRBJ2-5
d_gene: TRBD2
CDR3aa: CASSISVAGGETQYF
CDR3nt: TGTGCCAGCAGCATCTCCGTAGCGGGAGGAGAGACCCAGTACTTC

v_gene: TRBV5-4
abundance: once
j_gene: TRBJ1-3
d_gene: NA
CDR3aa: CASSLDSLSGNTIYF
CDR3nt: TGTGCCAGCAGCCTAGACAGCCTATCTGGAAACACCATATATTTT

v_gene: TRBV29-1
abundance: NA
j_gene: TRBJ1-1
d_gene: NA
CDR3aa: CSVDGHMNTEAFF
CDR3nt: TGCAGCGTTGATGGACACATGAACACTGAAGCTTTCTTT

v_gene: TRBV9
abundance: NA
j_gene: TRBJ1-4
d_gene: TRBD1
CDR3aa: CASSVVGGQGEKLFF
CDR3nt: TGTGCCAGCAGCGTAGTTGGGGGACAGGGTGAAAAACTGTTTTTT